This T cell receptor (beta chain) was sequenced in a study of cytomegalovirus exposure and HLA in healthy donors. Overall study: A subsequent analysis reported that the approximately 120 validation repertoires were produced on the same platform that had also been used for the 666 first-cohort repertoires.

TCRdb's table, derived via immunoSEQ multiplex PCR, lists solely in-frame clones and lacks some. The table has 120,000 or so clones, 86% seen once. The CDR3 runs 13 residues. Germline-derived CDR1 and CDR2 are GTSNPN and SVGIG (reference sequence). V lost 0 bases to trimming and J lost 2 bases, with 8 bases between them. About this clone itself: As yet, its antigen is unknown.

Findings of the study overall: The study recorded around 160 TCR beta chains that were cytomegalovirus-associated. Three of the chains that were CMV-associated were confirmed in vitro to be specific for CMV antigens.

The TCR originated in a man between 18 and 35 years old in good health and CMV-seronegative. The specimen sequenced was PBMCs. The chain recombines TRBV30 with TRBJ2-7, with D hard to call. The CDR3 spells CAWSVRRAYEQYF. DNA of the CDR3: TGTGCCTGGAGTGTACGACGGGCCTACGAGCAGTACTTC.